Listed below are T cell receptor beta chains from one sample, sequenced in a study of T cell changes during pregnancy in multiple sclerosis. Repertoires were generated with immunoSEQ multiplex PCR, while TCRdb's copy carries only in-frame clones and drops some. The data contain some 96,000 clones, around 92% of them seen just once; the ten biggest clones take up around 2.1%. Here the sequenced sample was peripheral blood, taken after pregnancy. These receptors were collected from a female donor with multiple sclerosis, enrolled in a pregnancy study. CDR3s include the opening cysteine and the closing phenylalanine or tryptophan. D genes are given only for firm matches. Clone size is given for some rows only: seen once, a few or many times, or a class if the clone is expanded.

j_call | v_call | d_call | clone_size | cdr3_nt | cdr3_aa
TRBJ1-5 | TRBV7-9 | - | - | TGTGCCAGCAGCTTAGAATCAGGACTTAATCAGCCCCAGCATTTT | CASSLESGLNQPQHF
TRBJ2-7 | TRBV6-1 | TRBD2 | - | TGTGCCAGCAGATTCATAGCGGGAGGGGCCTACGAGCAGTACTTC | CASRFIAGGAYEQYF
TRBJ1-1 | TRBV19 | - | - | TGTGCCAGTAGTATTGCAGGGGTAGGCACTGAAGCTTTCTTT | CASSIAGVGTEAFF
TRBJ2-3 | TRBV5-4 | TRBD2 | - | TGTGCCAGCAGCAGCGGGAGCGGCGATCTAGATACGCAGTATTTT | CASSSGSGDLDTQYF
TRBJ2-2 | TRBV28 | - | - | TGTGCCAGCAGTTTATCCGCAACAGGCACCGGGGAGCTGTTTTTT | CASSLSATGTGELFF
TRBJ2-7 | TRBV6-1 | - | - | TGTGCCAGCAGCGCCGGACTATCTTACGAGCAGTACTTC | CASSAGLSYEQYF
TRBJ2-1 | TRBV29-1 | - | - | TGCAGCGTTCGTCCGGATCCGGAGGGTGAGCAGTTCTTC | CSVRPDPEGEQFF
TRBJ1-1 | TRBV6-5 | TRBD1 | few | TGTGCCAGCAGTTACTCGACAGGGGGAGGCACTGAAGCTTTCTTT | CASSYSTGGGTEAFF
TRBJ1-5 | TRBV18 | - | once | TGTGCCAGCTCACTTGCACTGAGCAATCAGCCCCAGCATTTT | CASSLALSNQPQHF
TRBJ1-2 | TRBV28 | TRBD1 | few | TGTGCCAGTAAGACAGGGGGCTCTACTAACTATGGCTACACCTTC | CASKTGGSTNYGYTF
TRBJ1-2 | TRBV13 | TRBD1 | - | TGTGCCAGCAGCCCAGGGACAGGGCCGTTCGGCGGCTACACCTTC | CASSPGTGPFGGYTF
TRBJ2-5 | TRBV11-1 | TRBD2 | once | TGTGCCAGCAGCGAGAGGGTCGCGGGAGTGGAGACCCAGTACTTC | CASSERVAGVETQYF
TRBJ1-5 | TRBV28 | - | - | TGTGCCAGCAGACCTATGAATCAGCCCCAGCATTTT | CASRPMNQPQHF
TRBJ1-4 | TRBV28 | - | - | TGTGCCAGCAGTTTATGGATGGTGGGGGGAGCTAATGAAAAACTGTTTTTT | CASSLWMVGGANEKLFF
TRBJ1-2 | TRBV19 | - | - | TGTGCCAGTAGTATACAAATTAACTATGGCTACACCTTC | CASSIQINYGYTF
TRBJ2-7 | TRBV30 | TRBD1 | - | TGTGCCTGCGACACGTGGGGACAGGGCTACGAGCAGTACTTC | CACDTWGQGYEQYF
TRBJ1-6 | TRBV7-2 | - | - | TGTGCCAGCAGCTTGGGACTTCGGGCCCTCCACTTT | CASSLGLRALHF
TRBJ2-1 | TRBV27 | TRBD1 | - | TGTGCCAGCAGTCTTACTGGGGGACAGCTTGTCTACAATGAGCAGTTCTTC | CASSLTGGQLVYNEQFF
TRBJ2-1 | TRBV9 | TRBD2 | - | TGTGCCAGCAGCGTTTATAGCGGGAGCTACAATGAGCAGTTCTTC | CASSVYSGSYNEQFF
TRBJ2-7 | TRBV2 | - | - | TGTGCCAGCAGTGTAGCCAGTTCCTACGAGCAGTACTTC | CASSVASSYEQYF
TRBJ1-2 | TRBV30 | - | - | TGTGCCTGGGACCCGCCTACAGTCAGTGGCTACACCTTC | CAWDPPTVSGYTF
TRBJ2-2 | TRBV28 | TRBD2 | - | TGTGCCAGCAGTTTAAGCGGGAGGGCTGGGAACACCGGGGAGCTGTTTTTT | CASSLSGRAGNTGELFF
TRBJ1-3 | TRBV28 | TRBD1 | - | TGTGCCAGCAGTTTCTCGGGACAGGGGGGAAACACCATATATTTT | CASSFSGQGGNTIYF
TRBJ2-1 | TRBV27 | - | - | TGTGCCAGCAGTTTACGCCCCTGGAGGGAGAGCTCCTACAATGAGCAGTTCTTC | CASSLRPWRESSYNEQFF
TRBJ2-5 | TRBV9 | - | - | TGTGCCAGCAGCGTAGGGGCAGCCCAAGAGACCCAGTACTTC | CASSVGAAQETQYF
TRBJ1-1 | TRBV6-5 | - | - | TGTGCCAGCAGGCGCCTTATGAACACTGAAGCTTTCTTT | CASRRLMNTEAFF
TRBJ2-5 | TRBV7-7 | - | - | TGTGCCAGCAGCGGACAGGGACTAGCCCAAGAGACCCAGTACTTC | CASSGQGLAQETQYF
TRBJ2-1 | TRBV9 | TRBD1 | - | TGTGCCAGCAGCGTAGGGGACAGGGACTACAATGAGCAGTTCTTC | CASSVGDRDYNEQFF
TRBJ2-3 | TRBV18 | TRBD1 | - | TGTGCCAGCTCACCACCACTGACAGGGGTCACAGATACGCAGTATTTT | CASSPPLTGVTDTQYF
TRBJ1-5 | TRBV19 | - | - | TGTGCCAGTAGTTACCCCGGGGGGTCGCAGCCCCAGCATTTT | CASSYPGGSQPQHF
TRBJ1-6 | TRBV5-6 | TRBD1 | - | TGTGCCAGCAGCTCCGGGACAGTCGATTCACCCCTCCACTTT | CASSSGTVDSPLHF
TRBJ1-5 | TRBV6-6 | - | - | TGTGCCAGCAGTTATAGTAGCAATCAGCCCCAGCATTTT | CASSYSSNQPQHF
TRBJ2-7 | TRBV9 | - | - | TGTGCCAGCAGCGTAGCGGGCGGGACCTCCTACGAGCAGTACTTC | CASSVAGGTSYEQYF
TRBJ2-7 | TRBV5-3 | - | - | TGTGCCAGAAGCTGGACGGAGGGCGAGCAGTACTTC | CARSWTEGEQYF